This T cell receptor beta chain comes out of a study of cytomegalovirus exposure and HLA in healthy donors. This clone was seen a few times. Its matching antigen is unknown. Donors in the study were healthy people who gave bone marrow. Overall study findings and caveats: In a later analysis, about 17,000 TCR beta sequences were associated with HLA alleles at 0.05 false discovery rate. The HLA-A and HLA-B alleles of most subjects were reportedly predicted accurately from TCR beta sequences.

PCR involved 60 Vbeta and 13 Jbeta primers. Here immunoSEQ multiplex PCR was the method, and the copy in TCRdb shows in-frame clones only, minus some. Counted here are over 150,000 clones, 80% occurring once; the ten biggest clones make up 4.5% to 7%. Unmatched junction bases numbered 3, after V lost 4 bases and J lost 3 bases. Germline V gene data show CDR1 as SGHRS and CDR2 as YFSETQ. The CDR3 runs to 13 residues. The chain couples TRBV5-1 to TRBJ1-1; 7 bases match TRBD1. The sequencing input was PBMCs. This TCR came from a woman aged 40 to 55 in good health and CMV-seropositive. The CDR3 loop reads CASSAQGYTEAFF. For the CDR3, the DNA is TGCGCCAGCAGCGCACAGGGGTACACTGAAGCTTTCTTT. The full variable domain, with the rest looked up from reference TRBV5-1 and TRBJ1-1, is KAGVTQTPRYLIKTRGQQVTLSCSPISGHRSVSWYQQTPGQGLQFLFEYFSETQRNKGNFPGRFSGRQFSNSRSEMNVSTLELGDSALYLCASSAQGYTEAFFGQGTRLTVV.